This T cell receptor (beta chain) derives from a study of siplizumab effects on memory and regulatory T cells. The trim removed 2 bases at V and 7 bases at J, leaving 5 bases unmatched. Germline CDR1 reads SGHAT; CDR2 reads FQDESV (reference sequence). This CDR3 has 16 amino acids. The method was immunoSEQ multiplex PCR; TCRdb's version includes in-frame clones alone and lacks a portion of them. The sample has tens of thousands of clones; approximately 87% are singletons. Investigators obtained sequences from unstimulated naive, memory, effector memory and TEMRA subsets in a few donor pairs. The source of this sequence is a human donor in good health. The rearrangement links TRBV11-1 to TRBJ2-1; 13 nucleotides line up with TRBD2. Sequencing used memory CD4+ T cells sorted from blood. Here the CDR3 reads CASSLRTSGSWNEQFF. CDR3 nucleotides: TGTGCCAGCAGCTTAAGGACTAGCGGGAGTTGGAATGAGCAGTTCTTC. Using reference TRBV11-1 and TRBJ2-1 for the parts outside the CDR3, the full variable domain is EAEVAQSPRYKITEKSQAVAFWCDPISGHATLYWYRQILGQGPELLVQFQDESVVDDSQLPKDRFSAERLKGVDSTLKIQPAELGDSAMYLCASSLRTSGSWNEQFFGPGTRLTVL.